This paragraph reports one T cell receptor (beta chain). The data derive from a study of T cells after yellow fever vaccination. Study context: Fractions with few cells were prepared using SMART-Seq v4 Ultra Low Input.

TCRdb passed the 5' RACE reads through MiXCR, listing each CDR3 protein once. The sample consists of a few hundred thousand distinct CDR3 sequences, approximately 6% of them appearing once. Trimming removed 7 bases at V and 6 bases at J, with 12 bases between. The CDR3 length is 12 residues. Sample: PBMCs, taken 5 days after the yellow fever booster vaccination. This receptor was taken from a man younger than 40 who received the YFV17D yellow fever vaccine. The V gene is TRBV12-3 or TRBV12-4, the J gene TRBJ1-1, with D unclear. The CDR3 here is CASNRGGPEAFF. The CDR3 DNA reads as TGTGCCAGCAATCGCGGTGGGCCTGAAGCTTTCTTT.